Following are 23 T cell receptor beta chains from one sample sequenced in a study of blood T cell repertoires in COVID-19. TCRdb's table, derived via immunoSEQ multiplex PCR, lists solely in-frame clones and lacks some. Counted here are more than 250,000 clones, 70% to 90% occurring once; the ten biggest clones make up 2.2%. The sample comprised PBMCs or T cells enriched from blood (not recorded which). The receptors derive from a man between 25 and 39 years old who had recovered from COVID-19.

The J gene is TRBJ1-6, the V gene TRBV3-1 (or the pseudogene TRBV3-2), with D tentatively TRBD1 (5 bases). The CDR3 is made up of 15 amino acids. Between the trimmed V and J ends, which lost 1 base and 10 bases, there was a span of 14 bases. Germline CDR1 is LGHDT and CDR2 is YNNKEL (reference sequence). The CDR3 protein is CASSQGTLSKSPLHF. The CDR3 DNA is TGTGCCAGCAGCCAAGGGACATTAAGTAAATCACCCCTCCACTTT.

This chain connects TRBV18 to TRBJ2-1; 10 bases are shared with TRBD2. The germline V gene has CDR1 KGHSH and CDR2 LQKENI. CDR3 length equals 17 residues. J was trimmed by 7 bases and V by 0 bases; bases with no gene match: 9. In nucleotides, the CDR3 is TGTGCCAGCTCACCACCAGGAGCGGGGGGGAATGGAAATGAGCAGTTCTTC. Translation: CASSPPGAGGNGNEQFF.

The V and J genes are TRBV2 and TRBJ1-2; 8 bases are shared with TRBD1. The CDR3 is 14 residues long. Germline V gene sequence: CDR1 SNHLY, CDR2 FYNNEI. J was trimmed by 4 bases and V by 5 bases; bases with no gene match: 6. Here the CDR3 reads CASSTFTGGYGYTF. CDR3 coding DNA: TGTGCCAGCAGTACCTTCACAGGGGGCTATGGCTACACCTTC.

The chain combines TRBV5-5 with TRBJ1-5, with no clear D. Germline V lookup: CDR1 SGHKS, CDR2 YYEKEE (reference sequence). The V gene lost 0 bases and the J gene lost 0 bases, with 7 bases spanning the gap. The CDR3 length is 15 residues. The CDR3 region has the DNA TGTGCCAGCAGCTTGGTCGGGAATAGCAATCAGCCCCAGCATTTT. This sequence encodes CASSLVGNSNQPQHF.

This chain connects TRBV9 to TRBJ1-3; D is ambiguous. CDR3 length: 15 amino acids. V was cut by 0 bases and J by 4 bases, with 11 bases left in between. Per germline, CDR1 SGDLS and CDR2 YYNGEE. In DNA form, the CDR3 reads TGTGCCAGCAGCGTAGGGAACGCGGGCGGAAACACCATATATTTT. As protein: CASSVGNAGGNTIYF.

V usage is TRBV3-1 (or the pseudogene TRBV3-2) and J usage is TRBJ1-1, with D uncertain. The CDR3 covers 15 residues. The germline gives CDR1 LGHDT, CDR2 YNNKEL (reference sequence). The germline V and J ends were trimmed by 0 bases and 4 bases, with 12 bases remaining between them. This CDR3 is CASSQDRGSGTEAFF. The CDR3 DNA sequence: TGTGCCAGCAGCCAAGACCGAGGATCGGGCACTGAAGCTTTCTTT.

CDR3 DNA: TGTGCCAGCAGCTTAAGTTCAGGATCACCCCTCCACTTT. This codes for CASSLSSGSPLHF. This chain connects TRBV28 to TRBJ1-6; D is ambiguous. Deletions cut 6 bases from V and 10 bases from J, with 13 bases between. Germline V gene lookup returns CDR1 MDHEN and CDR2 SYDVKM. The CDR3 is 13 amino acids.

This rearrangement joins TRBV30 to TRBJ1-2, with D perhaps TRBD1 (6 bases). V dropped 2 bases and J dropped 6 bases, with 13 bases sitting between them. CDR3 size: 13 residues. The germline V gene has CDR1 GTSNPN and CDR2 SVGIG (reference sequence). The CDR3 DNA follows: TGTGCCTGGAGTTGGGGGCGAGAAAATGGCTACACCTTC. It codes for CAWSWGRENGYTF.

This clone has a single count. This chain connects TRBV11-2 to TRBJ1-2, with 7 bases fitting TRBD1. V was clipped by 5 bases and J by 4 bases; unmatched bases: 7. The germline CDR1 and CDR2 sequences are SGHAT and FQNNGV. The CDR3 spans 14 residues. CDR3 region: CASSPGQVPYGYTF. The CDR3 DNA sequence: TGTGCCAGCAGCCCCGGACAGGTTCCCTATGGCTACACCTTC.

V is TRBV21-1 and J is TRBJ2-1; the D call of TRBD1 is as the table states it, not checked on the DNA. TRBV21-1 counts as a pseudogene. CDR3 length: 17 amino acids. CDR3 coding DNA: TGTGCCAGCAGTAAAACTACAGGGGGATACTCCTACAATGAGCAGTTCTTC. Protein sequence: CASSKTTGGYSYNEQFF.

CDR3: CSASSLAGGQETQYF. The CDR3, as DNA: TGCAGTGCTAGTTCCCTAGCGGGGGGACAAGAGACCCAGTACTTC. This chain connects TRBV20-1 to TRBJ2-5, with 11 bases lining up with TRBD2. Germline V gene lookup returns CDR1 DFQATT and CDR2 SNEGSKA (reference sequence). J gave up 2 bases and V 3 bases, and 5 bases lay outside the gene matches. The CDR3 has 15 residues.

The gene calls are TRBV15 and TRBJ2-2; D possibly corresponds to TRBD2 (5 bases). V shed 3 bases and J shed 2 bases, with 13 bases lying between them. Germline CDR1 is LNHNV and CDR2 is YYDKDF (reference sequence). This CDR3 comprises 16 residues. CDR3 in DNA: TGTGCCACCAGCAGGGAGGAAATACTAAACACCGGGGAGCTGTTTTTT. Translating gives CATSREEILNTGELFF. Using reference TRBV15 and TRBJ2-2 for the parts outside the CDR3, the full variable domain is DAMVIQNPRYQVTQFGKPVTLSCSQTLNHNVMYWYQQKSSQAPKLLFHYYDKDFNNEADTPDNFQSRRPNTSFCFLDIRSPGLGDTAMYLCATSREEILNTGELFFGEGSRLTVL.

The chain carries TRBV7-8 and TRBJ1-1; 7 bases line up with TRBD1. Per germline, CDR1 SGHVS and CDR2 FQNEAQ. Germline trimming cut 2 bases from V and 11 bases from J; bases unmatched to any gene: 8. The CDR3 runs 13 residues. CDR3 amino acids: CASSLLGGRGAFF. CDR3 DNA: TGTGCCAGCAGCTTATTAGGGGGCCGAGGGGCTTTCTTT.

This clone was recorded only once. The gene calls are TRBV7-2 and TRBJ2-7, with 9 bases aligning to TRBD1. Per germline, CDR1 SGHTA and CDR2 FQGNSA. V lost 5 bases, J lost 2 bases, and 10 bases stayed unmatched. The length of the CDR3 is 16 residues. The CDR3 nucleotides are TGTGCCAGCAGCAGTGGACAGGGGATCTTGACCTACGAGCAGTACTTC. This encodes CASSSGQGILTYEQYF.

This clone was counted a single time. A much larger clone differs by one base, so this may be a read error. The J gene is TRBJ1-2, the V gene TRBV9; D perhaps matches TRBD1 (5 bases). CDR1 and CDR2 from the germline V gene are SGDLS and YYNGEE. CDR3 length equals 13 residues. The ends were cut back, 4 bases at V and 1 base at J, with 8 bases in the middle. Written as DNA, the CDR3 is TGTGCCAGCAGCTTGACAGATAACTATGGCTACACCTTC. Protein: CASSLTDNYGYTF.

The genes are TRBV6-5 and TRBJ2-7; D is possibly TRBD1 (6 bases). V was trimmed by 0 bases and J by 4 bases, leaving 10 bases between them. CDR1 is MNHEY and CDR2 is SVGAGI in the germline V gene. This CDR3 is 14 amino acids long. The CDR3 DNA is TGTGCCAGCAGTTACTCAAGCAGGGGATACGAGCAGTACTTC. Encoded protein: CASSYSSRGYEQYF.

V and J are TRBV5-1 and TRBJ2-3; 12 bases match TRBD2. The germline V gene encodes CDR1 SGHRS and CDR2 YFSETQ. J gave up 6 bases and V 5 bases, and 4 bases lay outside the gene matches. The CDR3 sequence is 14 residues long. The CDR3 loop reads CASRRTSGADTQYF. As DNA, the CDR3 is TGCGCCAGCAGGCGGACTAGCGGGGCGGATACGCAGTATTTT.

The chain uses TRBV4-3 and TRBJ2-2; D is possibly TRBD1 (5 bases). Trimming shortened V by 0 bases and J by 2 bases, and 10 bases separated the two germline ends. The germline gives CDR1 LGHNA, CDR2 YSLEER. This CDR3 is 16 amino acids long. CDR3 coding DNA: TGCGCCAGCAGCCAAGATATTGGACACAACACCGGGGAGCTGTTTTTT. Translated: CASSQDIGHNTGELFF.

This clone is a singleton in its sample. The gene calls are TRBV7-9 and TRBJ2-7; 8 bases match TRBD1. Per the germline V gene, CDR1 is SEHNR and CDR2 is FQNEAQ (reference sequence). Trimming cost V 5 bases and J 3 bases; bases outside gene matches: 9. The CDR3 consists of 15 residues. CDR3 sequence (DNA): TGTGCCAGCAGCCAACCGGACAGGGCTAACTACGAGCAGTACTTC. The encoded protein is CASSQPDRANYEQYF.

This clone has a single count. The gene calls are TRBV6-1 and TRBJ2-1; 13 positions match TRBD2. CDR1 and CDR2 (germline): MNHNS, SASEGT. V shed 4 bases and J 4 bases; nucleotides not matched to a gene: 13. The CDR3 has 19 amino acids. For the CDR3, the DNA is TGTGCCAGCAGTGGGCCGACTAGCGGGGGGACCATCTTTTACAATGAGCAGTTCTTC. This sequence encodes CASSGPTSGGTIFYNEQFF.

J is TRBJ1-2 and V is TRBV3-1 (or the pseudogene TRBV3-2); D is possibly TRBD1 (6 bases). The ends were cut back, 0 bases at V and 6 bases at J, with 17 bases in the middle. Per germline, CDR1 LGHDT and CDR2 YNNKEL (reference sequence). This CDR3 has 16 amino acids. Here the CDR3 reads CASSQDWGNRANGYTF. DNA of the CDR3: TGTGCCAGCAGCCAAGATTGGGGGAACAGGGCGAATGGCTACACCTTC.

This chain connects TRBV5-6 to TRBJ1-2, with TRBD1 identical over 7 bases. This CDR3 contains 17 residues. In germline, CDR1 is SGHDT, CDR2 YYEEEE. The junction had 13 bases not matched to a gene; V was cut back by 4 bases and J by 1 base. The CDR3 protein is CASSPEGQIGLNYGYTF. CDR3 nucleotides: TGTGCCAGCAGCCCTGAGGGACAGATAGGGCTTAACTATGGCTACACCTTC.

This clone has more than one count but fewer than ten. The chain has TRBV5-5 and TRBJ2-7; 8 nucleotides line up with TRBD2. Germline assignment: CDR1 SGHKS and CDR2 YYEKEE (reference sequence). This CDR3 contains 16 residues. V dropped 1 base and J dropped 6; count of bases not matched to a gene: 12. CDR3 loop: CASSLSSGLAPGEQYF. DNA for the CDR3: TGTGCCAGCAGCTTGTCGTCAGGACTAGCACCGGGCGAGCAGTACTTC.